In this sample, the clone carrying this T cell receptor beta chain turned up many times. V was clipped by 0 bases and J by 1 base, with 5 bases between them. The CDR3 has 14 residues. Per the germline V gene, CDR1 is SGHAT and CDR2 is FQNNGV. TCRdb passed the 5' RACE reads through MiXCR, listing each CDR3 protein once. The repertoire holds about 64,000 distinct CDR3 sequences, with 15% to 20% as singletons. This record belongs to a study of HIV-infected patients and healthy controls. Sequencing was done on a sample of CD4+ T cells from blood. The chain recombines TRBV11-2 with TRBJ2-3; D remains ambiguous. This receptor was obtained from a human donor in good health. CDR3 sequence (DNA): TGTGCCAGCAGCTTAGATCTGGGCACAGATACGCAGTATTTT. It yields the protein CASSLDLGTDTQYF.